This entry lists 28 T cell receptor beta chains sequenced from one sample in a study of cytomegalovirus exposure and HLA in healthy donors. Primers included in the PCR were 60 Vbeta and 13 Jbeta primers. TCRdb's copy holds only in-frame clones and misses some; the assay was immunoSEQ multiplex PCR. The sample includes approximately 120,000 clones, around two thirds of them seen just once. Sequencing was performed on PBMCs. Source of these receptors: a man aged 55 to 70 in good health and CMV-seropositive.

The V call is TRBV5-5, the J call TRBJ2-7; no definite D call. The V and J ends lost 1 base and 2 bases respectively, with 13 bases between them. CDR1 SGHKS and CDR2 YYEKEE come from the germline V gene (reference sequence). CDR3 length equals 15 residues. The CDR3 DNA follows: TGTGCCAGCAGCTTGACTGCCACCGAGACCTACGAGCAGTACTTC. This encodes CASSLTATETYEQYF.

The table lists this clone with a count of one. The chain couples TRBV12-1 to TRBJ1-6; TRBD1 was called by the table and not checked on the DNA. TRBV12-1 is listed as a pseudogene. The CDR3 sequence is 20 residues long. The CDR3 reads CASSSGAGGAGKSYNSPLHF. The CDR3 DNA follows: TGTGCCAGCAGCTCGGGAGCAGGGGGCGCGGGGAAATCCTATAATTCACCCCTCCACTTT.

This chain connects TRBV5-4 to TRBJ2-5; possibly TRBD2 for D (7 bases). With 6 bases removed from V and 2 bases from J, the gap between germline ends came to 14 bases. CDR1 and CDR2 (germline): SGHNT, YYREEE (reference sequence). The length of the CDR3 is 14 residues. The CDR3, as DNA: TGTGCCAGCAAGCAGGGGAGGGGGCAAGAGACCCAGTACTTC. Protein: CASKQGRGQETQYF.

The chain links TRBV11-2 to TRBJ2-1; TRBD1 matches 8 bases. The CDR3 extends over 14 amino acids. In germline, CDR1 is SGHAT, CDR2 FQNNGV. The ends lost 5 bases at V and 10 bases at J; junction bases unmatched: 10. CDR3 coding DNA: TGTGCCAGCAGCCCCTTTAAGGGACAGGCCGAGCAGTTCTTC. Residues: CASSPFKGQAEQFF.

The CDR3 is CATSRSPVGQGADTQYF. DNA for the CDR3: TGTGCCACCAGCAGATCCCCTGTAGGACAGGGGGCAGATACGCAGTATTTT. The gene calls are TRBV15 and TRBJ2-3; 10 bases match TRBD1. Germline CDR1 and CDR2: LNHNV and YYDKDF (reference sequence). The CDR3 sequence is 17 residues long. V lost 2 bases, J lost 4 bases, and 9 bases stayed unmatched.

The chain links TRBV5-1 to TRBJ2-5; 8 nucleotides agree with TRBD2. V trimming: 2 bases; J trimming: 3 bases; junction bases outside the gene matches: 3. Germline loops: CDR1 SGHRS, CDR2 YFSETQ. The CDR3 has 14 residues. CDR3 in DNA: TGCGCCAGCAGCTTCGGGGGGGCCGAAGAGACCCAGTACTTC. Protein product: CASSFGGAEETQYF.

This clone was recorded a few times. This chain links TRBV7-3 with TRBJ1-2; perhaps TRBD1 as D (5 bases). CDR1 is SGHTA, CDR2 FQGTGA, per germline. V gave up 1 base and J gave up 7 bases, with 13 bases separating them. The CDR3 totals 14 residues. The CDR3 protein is CASSLISGEGGYTF. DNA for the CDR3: TGTGCCAGCAGCTTAATATCGGGGGAGGGTGGCTACACCTTC.

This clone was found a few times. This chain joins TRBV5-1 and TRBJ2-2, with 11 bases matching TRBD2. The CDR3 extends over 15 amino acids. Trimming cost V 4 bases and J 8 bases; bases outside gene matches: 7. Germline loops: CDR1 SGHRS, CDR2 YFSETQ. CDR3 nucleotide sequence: TGCGCCAGCAGCGTGACTAGCGGGGTTTCGGGGGAGCTGTTTTTT. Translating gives CASSVTSGVSGELFF.

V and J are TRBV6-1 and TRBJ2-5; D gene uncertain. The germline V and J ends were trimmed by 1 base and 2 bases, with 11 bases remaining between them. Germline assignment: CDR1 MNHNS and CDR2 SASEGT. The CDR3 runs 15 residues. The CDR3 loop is CASSEGAHPQETQYF. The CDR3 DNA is TGTGCCAGCAGTGAAGGAGCTCATCCTCAAGAGACCCAGTACTTC.

The CDR3 coding sequence is TGCAGCGTTTGGAGGAATGAGCAGTTCTTC. Protein product: CSVWRNEQFF. This chain uses TRBV29-1 with TRBJ2-1; D possibly corresponds to TRBD2 (5 bases). V was cut by 5 bases and J by 7 bases, with 6 bases left in between. Germline assignment: CDR1 SQVTM and CDR2 ANQGSEA. The CDR3 consists of 10 residues.

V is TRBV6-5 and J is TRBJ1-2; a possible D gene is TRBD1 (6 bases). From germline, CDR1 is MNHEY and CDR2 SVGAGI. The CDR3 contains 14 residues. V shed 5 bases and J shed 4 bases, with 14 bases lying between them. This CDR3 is CASSRIQGFYGYTF. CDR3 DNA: TGTGCCAGCAGTCGCATACAGGGATTCTATGGCTACACCTTC.

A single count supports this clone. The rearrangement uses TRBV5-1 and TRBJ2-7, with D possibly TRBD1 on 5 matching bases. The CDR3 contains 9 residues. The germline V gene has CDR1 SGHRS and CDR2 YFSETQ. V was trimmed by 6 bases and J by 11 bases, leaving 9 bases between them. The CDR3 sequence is CASTLDKYF. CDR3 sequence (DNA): TGCGCCAGCACCCTGGACAAGTACTTC.

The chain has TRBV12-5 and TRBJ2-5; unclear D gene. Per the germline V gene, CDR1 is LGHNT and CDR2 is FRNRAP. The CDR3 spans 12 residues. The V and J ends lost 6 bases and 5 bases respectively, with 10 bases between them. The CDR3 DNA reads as TGTGCTAGTGGCCGAGAACGGGAGACCCAGTACTTC. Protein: CASGRERETQYF.

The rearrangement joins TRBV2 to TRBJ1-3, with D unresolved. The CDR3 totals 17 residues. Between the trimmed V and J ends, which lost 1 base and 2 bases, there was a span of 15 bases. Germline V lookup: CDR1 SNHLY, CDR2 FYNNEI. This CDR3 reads CASSEVSPGIPGNTIYF. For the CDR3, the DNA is TGTGCCAGCAGTGAAGTCTCGCCCGGGATTCCTGGAAACACCATATATTTT.

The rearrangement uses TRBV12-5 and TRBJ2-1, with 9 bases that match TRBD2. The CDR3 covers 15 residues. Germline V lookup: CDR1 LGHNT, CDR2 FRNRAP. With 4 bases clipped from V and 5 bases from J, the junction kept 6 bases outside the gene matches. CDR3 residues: CASGSQRGAHNEQFF. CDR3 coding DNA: TGTGCTAGTGGTTCCCAGCGGGGGGCCCACAATGAGCAGTTCTTC.

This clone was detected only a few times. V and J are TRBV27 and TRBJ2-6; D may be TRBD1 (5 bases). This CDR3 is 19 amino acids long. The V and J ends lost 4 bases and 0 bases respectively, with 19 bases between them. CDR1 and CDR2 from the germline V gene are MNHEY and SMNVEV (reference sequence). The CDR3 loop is CASSSSTVDLPSGANVLTF. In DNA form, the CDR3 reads TGTGCCAGCAGTTCCTCGACAGTCGACCTGCCCTCTGGGGCCAACGTCCTGACTTTC.

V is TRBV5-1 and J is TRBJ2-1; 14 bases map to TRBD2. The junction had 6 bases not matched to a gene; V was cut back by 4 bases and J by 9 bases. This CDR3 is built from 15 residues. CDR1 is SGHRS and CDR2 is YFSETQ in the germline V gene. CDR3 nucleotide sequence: TGCGCCAGCAGCCAGACTAGCGGGGGGGCCAGTGAGCAGTTCTTC. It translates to CASSQTSGGASEQFF.

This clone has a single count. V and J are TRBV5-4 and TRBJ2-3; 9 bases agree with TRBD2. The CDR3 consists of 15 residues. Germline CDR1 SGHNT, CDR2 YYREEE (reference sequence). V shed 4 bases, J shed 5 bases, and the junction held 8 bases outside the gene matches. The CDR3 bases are TGTGCCAGCAGCAGTAGCGGGGGCGGGGAAGATACGCAGTATTTT. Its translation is CASSSSGGGEDTQYF.

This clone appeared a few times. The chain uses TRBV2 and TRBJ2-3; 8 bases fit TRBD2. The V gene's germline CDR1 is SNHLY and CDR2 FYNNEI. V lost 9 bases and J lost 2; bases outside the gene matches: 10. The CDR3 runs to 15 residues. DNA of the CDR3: TGTGCCAGAGAAAGAAGCGGGGGCTACACAGATACGCAGTATTTT. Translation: CARERSGGYTDTQYF.

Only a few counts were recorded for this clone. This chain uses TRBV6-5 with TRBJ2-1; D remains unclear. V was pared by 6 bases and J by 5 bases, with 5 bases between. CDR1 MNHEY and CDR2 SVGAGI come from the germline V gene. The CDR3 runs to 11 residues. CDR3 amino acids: CASSLDNEQFF. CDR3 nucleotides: TGTGCCAGCAGCCTAGACAATGAGCAGTTCTTC.

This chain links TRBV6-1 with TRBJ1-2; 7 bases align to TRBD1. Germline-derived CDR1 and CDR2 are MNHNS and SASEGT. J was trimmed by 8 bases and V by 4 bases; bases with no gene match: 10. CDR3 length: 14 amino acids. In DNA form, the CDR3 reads TGTGCCAGCAGTGGCCTGGGACAGTTAGGCGGCTACACCTTC. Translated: CASSGLGQLGGYTF.

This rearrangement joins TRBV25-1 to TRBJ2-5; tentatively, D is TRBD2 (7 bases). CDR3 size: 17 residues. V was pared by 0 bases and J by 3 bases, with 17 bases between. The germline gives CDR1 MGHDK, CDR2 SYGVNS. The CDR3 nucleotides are TGTGCCAGCAGTGAATACTCGGGGGGCCGACTTAAAGAGACCCAGTACTTC. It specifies CASSEYSGGRLKETQYF.

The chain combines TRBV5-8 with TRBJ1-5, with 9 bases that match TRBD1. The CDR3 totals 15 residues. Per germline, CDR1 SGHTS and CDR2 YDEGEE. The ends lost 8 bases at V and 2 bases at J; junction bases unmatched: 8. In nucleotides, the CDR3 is TGTGCCAGTCTGCACCGGGACAGGGGCAATCAGCCCCAGCATTTT. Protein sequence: CASLHRDRGNQPQHF.

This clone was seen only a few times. For the CDR3, the DNA is TGCGCCAGCAGCTTGGGACAGCCGCCCGGGAACACCATATATTTT. The encoded protein is CASSLGQPPGNTIYF. The chain joins TRBV5-1 to TRBJ1-3; maybe TRBD1 (5 bases). V lost 0 bases to trimming and J lost 7 bases, with 14 bases between them. Germline values: CDR1 SGHRS, CDR2 YFSETQ. This CDR3 region has 15 residues.

The CDR3 nucleotides read TGTGCCAGCAGCGTAGGAGTGGGCACAGATACGCAGTATTTT. Protein sequence: CASSVGVGTDTQYF. The rearrangement links TRBV9 to TRBJ2-3; D gene unclear. The germline V gene has CDR1 SGDLS and CDR2 YYNGEE. The V and J ends lost 0 bases and 1 base respectively, with 6 bases between them. The CDR3 has 14 residues. Drawing the rest from reference TRBV9 and TRBJ2-3, the complete variable domain is DSGVTQTPKHLITATGQRVTLRCSPRSGDLSVYWYQQSLDQGLQFLIQYYNGEERAKGNILERFSAQQFPDLHSELNLSSLELGDSALYFCASSVGVGTDTQYFGPGTRLTVL.

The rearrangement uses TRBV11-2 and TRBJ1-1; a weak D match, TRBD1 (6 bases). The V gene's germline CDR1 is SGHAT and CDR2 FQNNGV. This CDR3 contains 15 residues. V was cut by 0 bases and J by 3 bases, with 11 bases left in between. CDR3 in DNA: TGTGCCAGCAGCTTAGATCTAGGGGGTTACACTGAAGCTTTCTTT. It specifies CASSLDLGGYTEAFF.

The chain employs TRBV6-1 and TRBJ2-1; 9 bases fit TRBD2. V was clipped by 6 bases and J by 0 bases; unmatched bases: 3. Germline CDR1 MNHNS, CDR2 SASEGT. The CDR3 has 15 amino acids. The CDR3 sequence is CASRPRGGSYNEQFF. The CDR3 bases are TGTGCCAGCAGGCCGCGGGGGGGCTCCTACAATGAGCAGTTCTTC.

The CDR3 protein is CAWSVDRYTDTQYF. The CDR3 nucleotides read TGTGCCTGGTCGGTGGACAGGTACACAGATACGCAGTATTTT. The J gene is TRBJ2-3, the V gene TRBV30; TRBD1 matches 7 bases. The CDR3 totals 14 residues. In germline, CDR1 is GTSNPN, CDR2 SVGIG (reference sequence). J gave up 2 bases and V 5 bases, and 7 bases lay outside the gene matches.